This T cell receptor beta chain was recorded in a study of naive and memory T cell subsets. Two oligonucleotides, mixed equimolar, formed the beta constant-region primer covering TRBC1 and TRBC2. Nested alpha and beta constant-region primers with the SP2 primer drove four PCR rounds on ligated cDNA. The cDNA 3' end received a ligated single-stranded oligonucleotide carrying the SP2 primer and a 12-nucleotide UMI. TCRdb redid the calling of the UMI-ligation and nested PCR reads with MiXCR, one entry per CDR3 protein. The profile shows 130,000 to 150,000 distinct CDR3 sequences, roughly 22% of them singletons. Sequential positive selection took CD4 T cells first, then CD8 T cells. Cells stained for CD3, CD4, CD8, CD45RA and CD27 were sorted into four subsets. The length of the CDR3 is 11 residues. CDR1 is DFQATT, CDR2 SNEGSKA, per germline (reference sequence). The V gene lost 6 bases and the J gene lost 4 bases, with 8 bases spanning the gap.

Whole-study findings and limits: Especially in CD8 cells, naive repertoires contained a few larger clonotypes, possibly CD45RA-re-expressing memory cells. Over 95% of naive TCR sequences appeared only once, unlike memory subsets.

Details on this clonotype: Its antigen is unidentified.

This TCR was recovered from a human donor in good health. J is TRBJ2-3 and V is TRBV20-1, with D tentatively TRBD2 (6 bases). Sample: naive CD4+ T cells from blood. This chain's CDR3 is CSAGLPDTQYF. In DNA form, the CDR3 reads TGCAGTGCGGGACTGCCAGATACGCAGTATTTT.